This TCR beta chain was sequenced in a study of blood T cell repertoires in COVID-19 (dated by TCRdb to 2020 to 2021). Some background on the complete study: The collaborator samples originated in the United States, Italy and Spain and spanned the acute and convalescent phases of COVID-19. The repertoires were released in a freely available public database meant as a resource for research on the immune response to SARS-CoV-2. The material from the prospective study consisted of cDNA or gDNA derived from T cells, B-cell-depleted T cells, or PBMCs. HLA class I and class II types, where available, came from metadata supplied by the sample provider rather than from assay-based typing. The dataset comprised deeply sampled blood TCRbeta repertoires from subjects exposed to, actively infected with, or recovered from COVID-19. The samples were drawn from the first 160 participants of the ongoing ImmuneRACE study and from over 950 subjects provided by 6 global collaborators. The sample metadata nearly always contained a de-identified subject ID, COVID-19 status, age in years and sex. General conclusions and limits of the study: The quantity of clinical and demographic metadata differed by source and by participant and was supplied without curation.

Another Seattle source contributed samples from volunteer blood donors who had recovered from COVID-19. The collaborating institutions used their own protocols to collect whole blood in K2EDTA tubes. For TCRbeta analysis, collaborators shipped samples as frozen whole blood, isolated PBMCs, or DNA extracted from either of those sample types. As to this clone: The specificity of this receptor is unknown. Per-nucleotide qualities are absent, and no much larger clonotype sits a single base away.

The immunoSEQ Assay, a bias-controlled multiplex PCR, was used to amplify TCRbeta CDR3 regions from genomic DNA. For the original study's pipeline: The number of nucleated cells in each sample was estimated from the amplification of reference gene primers within the assay. Sequence reads were collapsed and filtered to measure the absolute abundance of every unique TCRbeta CDR3 rearrangement. Productive Simpson clonality was computed per sample as the square root of Simpson's diversity index over productive rearrangements. The immuneACCESS repertoire file appears here via TCRdb, limited to in-frame rearrangements. These files lack a portion of the clones; in checked studies, under half of the deficit traces to unresolved V genes, and the cause of the others is not known. That table is the source of V, J and clone size, and D and trimming were worked out from the DNA. The table for this sample lists 200,000 to 250,000 clones; 75% to 90% of them were counted only once. Together, the top ten hold over 2% of the sample.

The receptor was derived from a man aged 25 to 45 who had recovered from COVID-19. The sample consisted of peripheral blood.

The CDR3 has the sequence CASSPMAQANTGELFF. The DNA sequence follows: TGTGCCAGCAGCCCGATGGCCCAGGCGAACACCGGGGAGCTGTTTTTT. Recombination linked TRBV7-9 to TRBJ2-2, with no D gene named confidently. Looking up the germline V gene (reference sequence) yields CDR1 SEHNR and CDR2 FQNEAQ. Measured from the cysteine to the phenylalanine, the CDR3 is 16 residues long. The sequence is cut down to CDR3 DNA, 48 bases in frame from base 1. Trimming costs V 5 bases and J 0 bases, and their ends lie 13 bases apart.